This is a list of T cell receptor beta chains from one sample in a study of T cell clonotyping in hematopoietic cell transplantation. Method: immunoSEQ multiplex PCR; TCRdb's copy keeps in-frame clones and lacks some. The sample has over 25,000 clones; around 83% are singletons. The sequencing used peripheral blood mononuclear cells, collected before stem cell transplant. Receptor source: a woman between 55 and 75 years old with acute myeloid leukemia. Some clones in this sample may be carry-over from other donors' samples. Each CDR3 is given with its conserved first and last residue. A D gene is named only where the DNA matches it firmly. Size is stated for part of the rows, as once, few or many counts, or as a class when the clone is expanded.

once	TRBV7-9	TRBJ2-7	-	TGTGCCAGCAGCTTAGTCGGGAGCGGGTCTCAGTACTTC	CASSLVGSGSQYF
-	TRBV7-3	TRBJ2-1	-	TGTGCCAGCAGCCCTGACCCAAACAATGAGCAGTTCTTC	CASSPDPNNEQFF
-	TRBV19	TRBJ2-7	-	TGTGCCAGTAGTCATGGTTCCAACGAGCAGTACTTC	CASSHGSNEQYF
-	TRBV6-5	TRBJ1-1	-	TGTGCCAGCAGCCGACGGTCAGACACTGAAGCTTTCTTT	CASSRRSDTEAFF
-	TRBV7-2	TRBJ2-1	-	TGTGCCAGCAGCTTAGCGGGGGGGCGCAATGAGCAGTTCTTC	CASSLAGGRNEQFF
-	TRBV4-1	TRBJ2-2	-	TGCGCCAGCAGACCGGGACGGGTCACCGGGGAGCTGTTTTTT	CASRPGRVTGELFF
few	TRBV15	TRBJ2-7	-	TGTGCCACCAGCAGGCAACTGGGACCCTACGAGCAGTACTTC	CATSRQLGPYEQYF
-	TRBV7-2	TRBJ1-3	-	TGTGCCAGCAGCAGGGATATCTCTGGAAACACCATATATTTT	CASSRDISGNTIYF
-	TRBV6-5	TRBJ2-2	-	TGTGCCAGCAGTTACAGTTCCCGCACCGGGGAGCTGTTTTTT	CASSYSSRTGELFF
-	TRBV7-2	TRBJ2-7	-	TGTGCCAGCAGCTTAGCCAGGGCCAACTACGAGCAGTACTTC	CASSLARANYEQYF
-	TRBV19	TRBJ2-1	-	TGTGCCAGTAGTATAGGTGGGGGGGCCCTCAATGAGCAGTTCTTC	CASSIGGGALNEQFF
-	TRBV7-2	TRBJ2-5	-	TGTGCCAGCAGCTTAGGGGCAGGGCAGTACTTC	CASSLGAGQYF
-	TRBV4-3	TRBJ2-1	-	TGCGCCAGCAGCCAAGATGTCGCGGATTATAATGAGCAGTTCTTC	CASSQDVADYNEQFF
-	TRBV7-2	TRBJ1-2	TRBD1	TGTGCCAGCAGCACCCGGGACAGAATAATTTTAGGCTACACCTTC	CASSTRDRIILGYTF
few	TRBV4-3	TRBJ2-1	-	TGCGCCAGCAGCCAAGATCCTAGCAATGAGCAGTTCTTC	CASSQDPSNEQFF
-	TRBV7-2	TRBJ2-1	TRBD2	TGTGCCAGCAGCTTAAACAGACTAGCAAGCAATGAGCAGTTCTTC	CASSLNRLASNEQFF
-	TRBV4-3	TRBJ2-3	TRBD2	TGCGCCAGCAGCCAAGATTGGAGTAGCGGGAGACCAGATACGCAGTATTTT	CASSQDWSSGRPDTQYF
-	TRBV10-3	TRBJ2-4	-	TGTGCCATCAGGGGGGAACAGACCAAAAACATTCAGTACTTC	CAIRGEQTKNIQYF
-	TRBV25-1	TRBJ2-1	TRBD1	TGTGCCAGCGGGGACAGGTTCGGTGAGCAGTTCTTC	CASGDRFGEQFF
-	TRBV13	TRBJ1-3	-	TGTGCCAGCAGCTTACGGGCTGGAAACACCATATATTTT	CASSLRAGNTIYF
once	TRBV28	TRBJ2-7	TRBD1	TGTGCCAGCAGCTCACGGGACAGCCCCCTCTACGAGCAGTACTTC	CASSSRDSPLYEQYF
-	TRBV10-2	TRBJ1-4	-	TGCGCCAGCAGTGAGTCCTGGACAACTAATGAAAAACTGTTTTTT	CASSESWTTNEKLFF
once	TRBV7-2	TRBJ2-2	-	TGTGCCAGCAGCCTTGGGGGGGGCGGGCTGTTTTTT	CASSLGGGGLFF
-	TRBV2	TRBJ1-2	TRBD1	TGTGCCAGCAGTACTGACAGGGCCTCTAACTATGGCTACACCTTC	CASSTDRASNYGYTF
-	TRBV19	TRBJ2-5	-	TGTGCCAGTAGTATAGACAGCAACCAAGAGACCCAGTACTTC	CASSIDSNQETQYF
-	TRBV5-1	TRBJ2-1	-	TGCGCCAGCAGCCCCGGACGGTACAATGAGCAGTTCTTC	CASSPGRYNEQFF
-	TRBV2	TRBJ2-3	TRBD1	TGTGCCAGCACTCGACAGGGGGCTGGGGATACGCAGTATTTT	CASTRQGAGDTQYF
-	TRBV11-2	TRBJ1-5	-	TGTGCCAGCAGCACGAAGGACCGGCAGCCCCAGCATTTT	CASSTKDRQPQHF
-	TRBV4-3	TRBJ2-7	-	TGCGCCAGCAGCCCTCCTGGGGGAGACGAGCAGTACTTC	CASSPPGGDEQYF
-	TRBV14	TRBJ2-5	-	TGTGCCAGCAGCCCCTCCCTGGCCGGGGCCCAGTACTTC	CASSPSLAGAQYF
-	TRBV7-2	TRBJ2-2	TRBD2	TGTGCCAGCAGCCCCGCTGGGGGGGCCGGGGAGCTGTTTTTT	CASSPAGGAGELFF
-	TRBV7-8	TRBJ2-7	-	TGTGCCAGCAGCTTAGTCCGGACGAGCACCTACGAGCAGTACTTC	CASSLVRTSTYEQYF
-	TRBV6-6	TRBJ2-1	TRBD2	TGTGCCAGCAGAGCTAGCGGGAGAACCTACAATGAGCAGTTCTTC	CASRASGRTYNEQFF
-	TRBV4-1	TRBJ1-1	-	TGCGCCAGCAGGCTACAGGGTAACACTGAAGCTTTCTTT	CASRLQGNTEAFF
-	TRBV19	TRBJ1-5	TRBD1	TGTGCCAGTAGTATGTCACAGGGGGCCCTAGGGCAGCCCCAGCATTTT	CASSMSQGALGQPQHF
-	TRBV5-8	TRBJ2-5	-	TGTGCCAGCAGTCGGGACTCATGGGGGGAGACCCAGTACTTC	CASSRDSWGETQYF
-	TRBV9	TRBJ2-7	-	TGTGCCAGCAGCGCCCGGGACCTTACCTACGAGCAGTACTTC	CASSARDLTYEQYF
-	TRBV9	TRBJ2-1	-	TGTGCCAGCAGCGTAGCGGCGCGCTCCTACAATGAGCAGTTCTTC	CASSVAARSYNEQFF
-	TRBV28	TRBJ1-3	-	TGTGCCACCAGACTACGATCCTCTGGAAACACCATATATTTT	CATRLRSSGNTIYF
once	TRBV9	TRBJ2-1	TRBD1	TGTGCCAGCAGCGCCGGACAGGGGACTGAGCAGTTCTTC	CASSAGQGTEQFF
-	TRBV5-4	TRBJ2-7	-	TGTGCCAGCAGCTTGCCCTTAGCGGACTCCTACGAGCAGTACTTC	CASSLPLADSYEQYF
-	TRBV6-5	TRBJ1-2	TRBD1	TGTGCCAGCAGTTCACAGCCGGACAGGGCGGGCGGCTACACCTTC	CASSSQPDRAGGYTF